Listed here are 9 T cell receptor beta chains from one sample, sequenced in a study of cytomegalovirus exposure and HLA in healthy donors. With 60 Vbeta and 13 Jbeta primers, the PCR was carried out. Libraries were prepared by immunoSEQ multiplex PCR; TCRdb keeps only in-frame clonotypes and omits some of them. The sample includes about 130,000 clones, about four fifths of them seen just once. What was sequenced was PBMCs. All receptors come from a man aged 30 to 39 in good health.

The chain couples TRBV28 to TRBJ1-1; 7 bases match TRBD1. CDR1 is MDHEN, CDR2 SYDVKM, per germline. J gave up 4 bases and V 6 bases, and 11 bases lay outside the gene matches. The CDR3 loop spans 15 amino acids. The CDR3, as DNA: TGTGCCAGCAGATCACAGGGGCCTGAGGGCACTGAAGCTTTCTTT. This translates into CASRSQGPEGTEAFF.

A word on this clone: The junction and the germline gene differ at one end; a read error may be behind it. CDR3 sequence (DNA): TGTTCCAGCAGCTCCCGTTATGAAAAACTGTTTTTT. It specifies CSSSSRYEKLFF. V usage is TRBV7-9 and J usage is TRBJ1-4; D uncertain. Germline loops: CDR1 SEHNR, CDR2 FQNEAQ (reference sequence). This CDR3 is 12 amino acids long.

V and J are TRBV28 and TRBJ2-7; 7 positions agree with TRBD1. The CDR3 has 15 amino acids. Germline CDR1 is MDHEN and CDR2 is SYDVKM. V dropped 3 bases and J dropped 4; count of bases not matched to a gene: 9. CDR3 in DNA: TGTGCCAGCAGTTTGCCGGGACAGATAAAATACGAGCAGTACTTC. This gives the protein CASSLPGQIKYEQYF.

The chain recombines TRBV27 with TRBJ1-5; D is ambiguous. This CDR3 has 13 amino acids. The ends were cut back, 3 bases at V and 5 bases at J, with 8 bases in the middle. Germline loops: CDR1 MNHEY, CDR2 SMNVEV (reference sequence). The CDR3 is CASSLLGDQPQHF. The CDR3 region has the DNA TGTGCCAGCAGTTTGCTCGGAGATCAGCCCCAGCATTTT.

The rearrangement uses TRBV9 and TRBJ2-5; D possibly corresponds to TRBD2 (5 bases). This CDR3 region has 14 residues. Per germline, CDR1 SGDLS and CDR2 YYNGEE. The ends were cut back, 2 bases at V and 5 bases at J, with 13 bases in the middle. The DNA for the CDR3 is TGTGCCAGCAGCGTGGGCCTAGCCGAGGAGACCCAGTACTTC. This sequence encodes CASSVGLAEETQYF.

This chain links TRBV7-2 with TRBJ1-1, with a possible D match to TRBD1 (6 bases). The CDR3 is made up of 14 amino acids. Per germline, CDR1 SGHTA and CDR2 FQGNSA. V lost 1 base and J 5 bases, leaving 11 bases between the germline ends. The CDR3 sequence: CASSLGGLGTEAFF. The CDR3 bases are TGTGCCAGCAGCTTAGGGGGGCTAGGGACTGAAGCTTTCTTT.

The V call is TRBV4-2, the J call TRBJ1-4; TRBD1 aligns across 7 bases. The CDR3 contains 16 residues. The V gene end was trimmed by 0 bases and the J gene end by 8 bases; junction bases not matched to a gene: 9. CDR1 and CDR2 (germline): LGHNA, YNFKEQ. The chain's CDR3 is CASSQDLGRGREKLFF. The CDR3 coding sequence is TGTGCCAGCAGCCAAGATCTCGGAAGGGGGCGAGAAAAACTGTTTTTT.

The chain has TRBV27 and TRBJ2-1; TRBD1 matches at 7 bases. V dropped 2 bases and J dropped 9; count of bases not matched to a gene: 4. The CDR3 is made up of 13 amino acids. Looked up from germline, CDR1 is MNHEY and CDR2 is SMNVEV (reference sequence). In DNA form, the CDR3 reads TGTGCCAGCAGTTTAATGACAGGGACTGAGCAGTTCTTC. Amino acid sequence: CASSLMTGTEQFF.

The rearrangement links TRBV4-2 to TRBJ2-1; 8 nucleotides agree with TRBD2. This CDR3 is built from 15 residues. Germline lookup yields CDR1 LGHNA and CDR2 YNFKEQ. Trimming took 4 bases from V and 4 from J; bases not matched to a gene: 6. CDR3 sequence: CASSREASGYNEQFF. CDR3 in DNA: TGTGCCAGCAGCCGGGAAGCTAGCGGGTACAATGAGCAGTTCTTC.